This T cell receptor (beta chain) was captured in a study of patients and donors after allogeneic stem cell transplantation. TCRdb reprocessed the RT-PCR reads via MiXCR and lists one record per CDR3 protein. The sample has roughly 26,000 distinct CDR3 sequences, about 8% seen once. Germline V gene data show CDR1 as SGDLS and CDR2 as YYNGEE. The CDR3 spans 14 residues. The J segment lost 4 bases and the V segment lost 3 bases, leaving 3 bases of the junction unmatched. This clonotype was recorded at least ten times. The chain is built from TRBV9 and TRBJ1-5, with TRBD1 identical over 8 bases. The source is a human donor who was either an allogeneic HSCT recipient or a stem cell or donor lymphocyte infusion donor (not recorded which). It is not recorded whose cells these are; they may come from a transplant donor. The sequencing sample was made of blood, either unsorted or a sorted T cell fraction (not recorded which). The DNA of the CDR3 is TGTGCCAGCAGCGAGGGACAGGCTAATCAGCCCCAGCATTTT. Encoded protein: CASSEGQANQPQHF.